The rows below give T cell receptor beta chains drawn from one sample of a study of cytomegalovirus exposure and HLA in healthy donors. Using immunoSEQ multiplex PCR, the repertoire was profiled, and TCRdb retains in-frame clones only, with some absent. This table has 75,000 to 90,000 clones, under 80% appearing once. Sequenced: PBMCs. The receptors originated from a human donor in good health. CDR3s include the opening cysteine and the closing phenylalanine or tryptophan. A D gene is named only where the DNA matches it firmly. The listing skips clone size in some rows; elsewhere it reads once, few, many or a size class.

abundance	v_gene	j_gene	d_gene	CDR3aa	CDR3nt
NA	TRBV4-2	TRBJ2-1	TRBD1	CASSQKTGILGNEQFF	TGTGCCAGCAGCCAAAAGACAGGGATACTAGGCAATGAGCAGTTCTTC
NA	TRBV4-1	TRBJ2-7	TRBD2	CASSQTTSGDYEQYF	TGCGCCAGCAGCCAGACGACTAGCGGGGACTACGAGCAGTACTTC
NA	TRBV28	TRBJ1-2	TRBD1	CASSSASGQGHGYTF	TGTGCCAGCAGTTCCGCCTCCGGACAGGGGCATGGCTACACCTTC
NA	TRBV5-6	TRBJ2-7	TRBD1	CASSSGTGSYEQYF	TGTGCCAGCAGCTCAGGGACAGGGTCGTACGAGCAGTACTTC
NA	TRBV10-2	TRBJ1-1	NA	CASRSSGFMNTEAFF	TGCGCCAGCCGGTCGTCAGGTTTTATGAACACTGAAGCTTTCTTT
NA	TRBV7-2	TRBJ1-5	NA	CASSQGLGYQPQHF	TGTGCCAGCAGCCAGGGACTCGGGTATCAGCCCCAGCATTTT
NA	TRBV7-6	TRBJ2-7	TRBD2	CASSWLTGGNGEQYF	TGTGCCAGCAGCTGGCTTACGGGGGGGAACGGCGAGCAGTACTTC
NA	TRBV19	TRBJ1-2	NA	CASTRGPVQGQRGYGYTF	TGTGCCAGTACAAGGGGCCCAGTACAGGGACAAAGGGGCTATGGCTACACCTTC
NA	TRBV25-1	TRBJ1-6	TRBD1	CASGQGGIGVSPLHF	TGTGCCAGCGGCCAGGGGGGTATCGGGGTCTCACCCCTCCACTTT
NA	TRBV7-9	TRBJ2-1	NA	CASSHTANEQFF	TGTGCCAGCAGCCACACCGCCAATGAGCAGTTCTTC
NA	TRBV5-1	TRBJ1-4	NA	CASRHTPQTATNEKLFF	TGCGCCAGCAGACATACACCGCAGACTGCAACTAATGAAAAACTGTTTTTT
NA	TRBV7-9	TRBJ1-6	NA	CASSLGVSVILNSPLHF	TGTGCCAGCAGCTTAGGAGTCAGCGTAATCTTAAATTCACCCCTCCACTTT
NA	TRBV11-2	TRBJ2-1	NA	CASSSPGYNEQFF	TGTGCCAGCAGCTCCCCCGGGTACAATGAGCAGTTCTTC
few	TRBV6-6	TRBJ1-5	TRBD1	CASSSDDRGNQPQHF	TGTGCCAGCAGTTCCGATGACAGGGGCAATCAGCCCCAGCATTTT
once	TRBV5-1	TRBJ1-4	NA	CASSFITGATNEKLFF	TGCGCCAGCAGCTTCATAACGGGAGCAACTAATGAAAAACTGTTTTTT
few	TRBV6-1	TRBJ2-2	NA	CASSELGTTNTGELFF	TGTGCCAGCAGTGAACTCGGGACAACGAACACCGGGGAGCTGTTTTTT
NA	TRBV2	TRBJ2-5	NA	CASTSWETQYF	TGTGCCAGCACTAGTTGGGAGACCCAGTACTTC
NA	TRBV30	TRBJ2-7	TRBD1	CAWSGRGNPYEQYF	TGTGCCTGGAGTGGCAGGGGGAACCCCTACGAGCAGTACTTC
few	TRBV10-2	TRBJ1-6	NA	CASSELYNSPLHF	TGCGCCAGCAGTGAACTCTATAATTCACCCCTCCACTTT
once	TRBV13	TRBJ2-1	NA	CASSLVEDTPHNEQFF	TGTGCCAGCAGCTTAGTGGAGGATACACCCCACAATGAGCAGTTCTTC
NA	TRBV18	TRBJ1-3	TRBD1	CASSPQGDSGNTIYF	TGTGCCAGCTCACCTCAGGGGGACTCTGGAAACACCATATATTTT
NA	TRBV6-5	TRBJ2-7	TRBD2	CASSYSGLAGTYEQYF	TGTGCCAGCAGTTACTCCGGACTAGCGGGGACCTACGAGCAGTACTTC
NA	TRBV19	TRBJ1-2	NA	CASSIPPWQAQGYTF	TGTGCCAGTAGTATACCTCCCTGGCAGGCACAAGGCTACACCTTC
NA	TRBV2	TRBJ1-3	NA	CASIPRLGVSGNTIYF	TGTGCCAGCATTCCACGTTTAGGGGTCTCTGGAAACACCATATATTTT
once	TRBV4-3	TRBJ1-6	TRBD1	CASSQDNVQGDSPLHF	TGCGCCAGCAGCCAAGATAACGTACAGGGGGATTCACCCCTCCACTTT
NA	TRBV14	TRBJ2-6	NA	CASSQVSGVRGANVLTF	TGTGCCAGCAGCCAAGTCTCAGGGGTGCGAGGGGCCAACGTCCTGACTTTC